This T cell receptor beta chain appears in the sequencing data of a study of read filtering for tumor transcriptome and immune sequencing. The CDR3 loop spans 14 amino acids. Per germline, CDR1 SGHDT and CDR2 YYEEEE. V was pared by 0 bases and J by 5 bases, with 8 bases between. This library used approximately 0.4 ug RNA and molecular barcoded adaptors spanning alpha/delta and beta/gamma chains. TCRdb re-called the reads through MiXCR, storing one row per CDR3 protein. Among roughly 61,000 distinct CDR3 sequences listed, about 12% were seen once. This clonotype was seen ten or more times. The receptor was isolated from a donor over 35 with multiple myeloma. Sequencing was performed on a population of CD138-negative cells sorted from bone marrow. This chain links TRBV5-6 with TRBJ1-4; D gene uncertain. CDR3 loop: CASSLDLVNEKLFF. The CDR3 DNA sequence: TGTGCCAGCAGCTTGGACCTCGTCAATGAAAAACTGTTTTTT.